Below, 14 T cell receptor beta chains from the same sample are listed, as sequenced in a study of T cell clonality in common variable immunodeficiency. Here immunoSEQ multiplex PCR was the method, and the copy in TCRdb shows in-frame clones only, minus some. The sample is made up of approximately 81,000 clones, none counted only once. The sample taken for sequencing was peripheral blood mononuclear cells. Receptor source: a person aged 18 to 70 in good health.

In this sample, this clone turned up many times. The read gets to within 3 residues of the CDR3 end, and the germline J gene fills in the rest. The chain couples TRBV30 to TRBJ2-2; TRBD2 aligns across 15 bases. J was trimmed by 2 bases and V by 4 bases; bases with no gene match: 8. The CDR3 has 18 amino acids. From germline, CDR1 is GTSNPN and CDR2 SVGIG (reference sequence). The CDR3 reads CAWTGLAGGPFNTGELFF. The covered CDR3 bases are TGTGCCTGGACCGGACTAGCGGGAGGGCCATTCAACACCGGGGAG.

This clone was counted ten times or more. CDR3 protein: CASSLLPGQGYEQYF. The sequenced CDR3 bases are TGTGCCAGCAGCTTACTACCGGGACAGGGCTACGAG. The V gene is TRBV7-2, the J gene TRBJ2-7; 9 nucleotides line up with TRBD1. From the germline J gene comes the end of the CDR3, since the read stops 3 residues before it. This CDR3 comprises 15 residues. With 2 bases clipped from V and 3 bases from J, the junction kept 5 bases outside the gene matches. CDR1 is SGHTA and CDR2 is FQGNSA in the germline V gene. Full variable domain (rest looked up from reference TRBV7-2 and TRBJ2-7): GAGVSQSPSNKVTEKGKDVELRCDPISGHTALYWYRQSLGQGLEFLIYFQGNSAPDKSGLPSDRFSAERTGGSVSTLTIQRTQQEDSAVYLCASSLLPGQGYEQYFGPGTRLTVT.

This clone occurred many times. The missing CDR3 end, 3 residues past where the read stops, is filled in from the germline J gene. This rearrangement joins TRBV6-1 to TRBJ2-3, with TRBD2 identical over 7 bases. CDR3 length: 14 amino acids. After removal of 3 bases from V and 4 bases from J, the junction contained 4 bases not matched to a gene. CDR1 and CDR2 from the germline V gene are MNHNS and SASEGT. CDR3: CASSEGLNPDTQYF. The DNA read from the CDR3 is TGTGCCAGCAGTGAGGGACTAAACCCAGATACG.

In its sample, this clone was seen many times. The sequenced CDR3 bases are TGTGCCTGGAGCGTAGGGACAGTTGTAACGAACACTGAA. This encodes CAWSVGTVVTNTE. The complete CDR3 sequence is CAWSVGTVVTNTEAFF. The chain has TRBV30 and TRBJ1-1, with 7 nucleotides matching TRBD1. The CDR3 is cut off 3 residues early in the read; its end comes from the germline J gene. The germline V gene encodes CDR1 GTSNPN and CDR2 SVGIG (reference sequence). J gave up 1 base and V 3 bases, and 11 bases lay outside the gene matches. This CDR3 comprises 16 residues. The whole variable domain, filled in from reference TRBV30 and TRBJ1-1, reads SQTIHQWPATLVQPVGSPLSLECTVEGTSNPNLYWYRQAAGRGLQLLFYSVGIGQISSEVPQNLSASRPQDRQFILSSKKLLLSDSGFYLCAWSVGTVVTNTEAFFGQGTRLTVV.

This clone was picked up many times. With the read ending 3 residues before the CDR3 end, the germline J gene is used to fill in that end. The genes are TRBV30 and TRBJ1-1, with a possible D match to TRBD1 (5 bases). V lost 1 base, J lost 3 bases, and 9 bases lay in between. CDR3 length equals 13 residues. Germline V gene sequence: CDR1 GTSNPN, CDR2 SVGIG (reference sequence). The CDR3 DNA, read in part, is TGTGCCTGGAGTGCCAGGGTGGACACTGAA. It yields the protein CAWSARVDTE. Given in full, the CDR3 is CAWSARVDTEAFF.

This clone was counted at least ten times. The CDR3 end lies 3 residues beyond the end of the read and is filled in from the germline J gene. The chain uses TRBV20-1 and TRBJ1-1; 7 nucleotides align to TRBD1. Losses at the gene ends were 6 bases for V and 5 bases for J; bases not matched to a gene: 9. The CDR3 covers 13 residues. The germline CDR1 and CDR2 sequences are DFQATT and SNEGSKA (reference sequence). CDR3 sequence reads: CSARQPTGTEAFF. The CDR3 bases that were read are TGCAGTGCCCGCCAGCCGACAGGGACTGAA.

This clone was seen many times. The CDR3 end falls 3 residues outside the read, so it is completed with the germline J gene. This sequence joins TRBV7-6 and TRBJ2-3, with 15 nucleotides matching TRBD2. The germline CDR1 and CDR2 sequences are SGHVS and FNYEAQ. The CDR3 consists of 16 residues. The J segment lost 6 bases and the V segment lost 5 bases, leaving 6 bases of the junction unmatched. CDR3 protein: CASSPTGLAGGDTQYF. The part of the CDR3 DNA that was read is TGTGCCAGCAGCCCGACTGGACTAGCGGGGGGGGATACG.

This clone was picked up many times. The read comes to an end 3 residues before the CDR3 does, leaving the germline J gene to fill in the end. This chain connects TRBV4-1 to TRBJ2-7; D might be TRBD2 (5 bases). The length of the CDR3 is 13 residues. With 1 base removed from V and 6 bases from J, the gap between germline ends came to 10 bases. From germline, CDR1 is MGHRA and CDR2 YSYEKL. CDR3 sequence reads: CASSQASGFEQYF. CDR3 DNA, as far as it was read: TGCGCCAGCAGCCAAGCCTCGGGGTTCGAG.

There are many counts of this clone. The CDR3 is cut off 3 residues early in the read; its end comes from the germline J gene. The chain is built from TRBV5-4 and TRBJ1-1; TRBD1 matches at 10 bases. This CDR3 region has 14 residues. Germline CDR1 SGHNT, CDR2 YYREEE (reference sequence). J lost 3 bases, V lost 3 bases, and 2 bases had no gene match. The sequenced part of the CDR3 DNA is TGTGCCAGCAGCTCCGGGACAGGGGACACTGAA. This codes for CASSSGTGDTE. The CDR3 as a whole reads CASSSGTGDTEAFF.

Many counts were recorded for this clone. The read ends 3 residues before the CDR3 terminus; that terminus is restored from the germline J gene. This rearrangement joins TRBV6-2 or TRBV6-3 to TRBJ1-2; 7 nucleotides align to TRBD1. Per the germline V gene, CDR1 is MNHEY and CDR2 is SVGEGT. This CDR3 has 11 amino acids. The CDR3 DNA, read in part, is TGTGCCAGCAGTACCGGGACAGCC. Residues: CASSTGTA. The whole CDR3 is CASSTGTAYTF.

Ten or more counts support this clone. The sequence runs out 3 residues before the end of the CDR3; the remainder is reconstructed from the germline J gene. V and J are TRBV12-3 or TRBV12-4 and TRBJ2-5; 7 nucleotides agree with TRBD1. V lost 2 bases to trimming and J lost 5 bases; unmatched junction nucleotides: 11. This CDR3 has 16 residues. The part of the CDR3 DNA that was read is TGTGCCAGCAGTTTATTCTTCCCCCGACAGGGCGAGACC. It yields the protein CASSLFFPRQGET. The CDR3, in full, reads CASSLFFPRQGETQYF.

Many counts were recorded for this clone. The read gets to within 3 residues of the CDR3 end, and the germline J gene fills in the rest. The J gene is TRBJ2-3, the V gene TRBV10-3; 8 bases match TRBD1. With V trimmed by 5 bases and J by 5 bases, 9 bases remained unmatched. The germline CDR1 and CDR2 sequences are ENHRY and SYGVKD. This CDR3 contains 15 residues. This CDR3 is CAISFNQGAEDTQYF. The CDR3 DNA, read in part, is TGTGCCATCAGTTTCAATCAGGGGGCTGAAGATACG.

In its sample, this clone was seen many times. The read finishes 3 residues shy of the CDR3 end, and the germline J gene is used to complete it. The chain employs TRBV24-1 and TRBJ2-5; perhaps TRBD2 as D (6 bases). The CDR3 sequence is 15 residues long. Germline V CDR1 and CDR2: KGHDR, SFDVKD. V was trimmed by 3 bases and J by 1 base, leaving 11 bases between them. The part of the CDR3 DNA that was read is TGTGCCACCAGTGATACCCCGGGGGTCCAAGAGACC. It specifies CATSDTPGVQET. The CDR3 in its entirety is CATSDTPGVQETQYF.

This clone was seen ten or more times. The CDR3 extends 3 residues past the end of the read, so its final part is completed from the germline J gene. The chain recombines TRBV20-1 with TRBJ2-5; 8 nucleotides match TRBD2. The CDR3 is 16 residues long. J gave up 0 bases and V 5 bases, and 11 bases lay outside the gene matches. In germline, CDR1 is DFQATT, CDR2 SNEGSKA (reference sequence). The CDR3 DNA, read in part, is TGCAGTGCTCAGAGGTCGGCTAGCGGGTACCAAGAGACC. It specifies CSAQRSASGYQET. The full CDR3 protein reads CSAQRSASGYQETQYF.